The clone carrying this T cell receptor beta chain came up many times. Generation of TCR beta libraries employed quantitative 5'-RACE incorporating molecular barcodes. One entry per CDR3 protein, called by TCRdb with MiXCR from the 5' RACE reads. The sample includes 300,000 to 400,000 distinct CDR3 sequences, under 14% seen only once; the top ten take roughly 9.2%. These data originate in a study of CD8 T cells in ankylosing spondylitis. The CDR3 is made up of 15 amino acids. J lost 0 bases, V lost 6 bases, and 8 bases had no gene match. Germline V gene data show CDR1 as MNHEY and CDR2 as SMNVEV (reference sequence).

Sequencing was carried out using blood, either unsorted or a sorted T cell fraction (not recorded which). The chain employs TRBV27 and TRBJ2-7, with 7 bases matching TRBD1. The TCR was taken from a female donor with ankylosing spondylitis or in good health (not recorded which). DNA of the CDR3: TGTGCCAGCAGCCGGACAGGCCTTGACTCCTACGAGCAGTACTTC. This sequence encodes CASSRTGLDSYEQYF.